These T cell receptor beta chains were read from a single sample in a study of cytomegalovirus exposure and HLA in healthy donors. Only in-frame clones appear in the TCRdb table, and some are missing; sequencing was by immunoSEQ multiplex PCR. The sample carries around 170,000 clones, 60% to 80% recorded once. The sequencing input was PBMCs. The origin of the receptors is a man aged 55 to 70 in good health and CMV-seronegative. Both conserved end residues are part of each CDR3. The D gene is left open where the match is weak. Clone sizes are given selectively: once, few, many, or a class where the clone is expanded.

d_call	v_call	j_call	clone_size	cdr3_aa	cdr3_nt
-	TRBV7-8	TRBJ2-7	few	CASSFGQSYEQYF	TGTGCCAGCAGCTTTGGACAGAGCTACGAGCAGTACTTC
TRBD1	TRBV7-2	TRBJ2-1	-	CASSPWDSLSSYNEQFF	TGTGCCAGCAGCCCGTGGGACAGCTTAAGCTCCTACAATGAGCAGTTCTTC
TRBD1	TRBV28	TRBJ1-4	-	CASSSTRQGARTNEKLFF	TGTGCCAGCAGTTCGACCAGACAGGGGGCGCGGACTAATGAAAAACTGTTTTTT
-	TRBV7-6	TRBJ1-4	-	CASSLGLYEKLFF	TGTGCCAGCAGCTTAGGACTCTATGAAAAACTGTTTTTT
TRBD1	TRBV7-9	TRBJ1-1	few	CASSGRTGGRTEAFF	TGTGCCAGCAGCGGACGGACAGGGGGTCGGACTGAAGCTTTCTTT
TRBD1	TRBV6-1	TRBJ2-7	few	CASTRQGPSYEQYF	TGTGCCAGCACCCGACAGGGCCCCTCCTACGAGCAGTACTTC
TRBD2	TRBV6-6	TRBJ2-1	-	CASSGSSYNEQFF	TGTGCCAGTAGCGGGAGCTCCTACAATGAGCAGTTCTTC
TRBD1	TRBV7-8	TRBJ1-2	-	CASSLVGQAYGYTF	TGTGCCAGCAGCTTAGTGGGACAGGCCTATGGCTACACCTTC
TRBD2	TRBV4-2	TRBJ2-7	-	CASSQDPRGGWTYEQYF	TGTGCCAGCAGCCAAGATCCCCGGGGGGGTTGGACCTACGAGCAGTACTTC
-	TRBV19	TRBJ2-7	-	CASSIGGSQGYEQYF	TGTGCCAGTAGTATAGGAGGTAGTCAGGGCTACGAGCAGTACTTC
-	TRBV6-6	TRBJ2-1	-	CASSPGTGYYNEQFF	TGTGCCAGCAGCCCCGGGACTGGATACTACAATGAGCAGTTCTTC
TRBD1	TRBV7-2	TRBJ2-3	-	CASSFRGHDTDTQYF	TGTGCCAGCAGCTTCAGGGGGCATGACACAGATACGCAGTATTTT
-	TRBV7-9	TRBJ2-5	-	CASSVIHRQQQETQYF	TGTGCCAGCAGCGTAATACATCGACAGCAACAAGAGACCCAGTACTTC
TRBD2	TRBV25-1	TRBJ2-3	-	CASGGLAGRTDTQYF	TGTGCCAGCGGGGGACTAGCGGGCCGCACAGATACGCAGTATTTT
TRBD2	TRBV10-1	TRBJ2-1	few	CASSDPGGPNNEQFF	TGCGCCAGCAGTGATCCGGGGGGGCCGAACAATGAGCAGTTCTTC
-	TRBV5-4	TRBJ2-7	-	CASSTRGRGYEQYF	TGTGCCAGCAGCACCCGGGGCAGGGGCTACGAGCAGTACTTC
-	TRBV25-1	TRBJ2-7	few	CASSAAWSYEQYF	TGTGCCAGCAGTGCAGCGTGGTCCTACGAGCAGTACTTC
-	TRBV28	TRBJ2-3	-	CASGRVGTDTQYF	TGTGCCAGCGGGCGGGTTGGCACAGATACGCAGTATTTT
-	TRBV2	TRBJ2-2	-	CASSPTGANTGELFF	TGTGCCAGCAGCCCGACAGGTGCTAACACCGGGGAGCTGTTTTTT
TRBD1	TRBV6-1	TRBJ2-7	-	CASSTGGPYEQYF	TGTGCCAGCAGCACAGGGGGACCCTACGAGCAGTACTTC
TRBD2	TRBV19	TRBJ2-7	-	CASSIDVGLAYEQYF	TGTGCCAGTAGTATAGACGTGGGACTAGCATACGAGCAGTACTTC
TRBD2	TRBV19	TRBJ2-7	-	CASRRASGSTYEQYF	TGTGCCAGTCGTCGGGCTAGCGGGAGTACCTACGAGCAGTACTTC
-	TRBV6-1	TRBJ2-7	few	CASSEQGRGEQYF	TGTGCCAGCAGTGAGCAGGGGAGGGGCGAGCAGTACTTC
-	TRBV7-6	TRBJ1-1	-	CASSSQSRNTEAFF	TGTGCCAGCAGCTCCCAGTCCCGGAACACTGAAGCTTTCTTT
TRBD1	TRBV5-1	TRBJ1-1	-	CASSYTGDITNTEAFF	TGCGCCAGCAGCTATACAGGGGACATTACGAACACTGAAGCTTTCTTT
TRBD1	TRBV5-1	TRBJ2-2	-	CASRDGTANTGELFF	TGCGCCAGCAGGGATGGGACAGCGAACACCGGGGAGCTGTTTTTT
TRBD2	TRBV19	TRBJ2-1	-	CASSPGGTTQTGVSYNEQFF	TGTGCCAGTAGTCCGGGGGGGACCACTCAAACGGGCGTCTCCTACAATGAGCAGTTCTTC
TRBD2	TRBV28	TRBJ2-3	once	CASTPGLLAGVTTDTQYF	TGTGCCAGCACCCCGGGGCTACTAGCGGGAGTTACCACAGATACGCAGTATTTT
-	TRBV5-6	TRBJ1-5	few	CASSLQWGESNQPQHF	TGTGCCAGCAGCTTGCAATGGGGGGAAAGCAATCAGCCCCAGCATTTT
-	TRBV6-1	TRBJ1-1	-	CASSARGRNTEAFF	TGTGCCAGCAGTGCGCGGGGGCGGAACACTGAAGCTTTCTTT
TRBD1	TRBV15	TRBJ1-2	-	CATSREGTGYGYTF	TGTGCCACCAGCAGAGAAGGGACAGGGTATGGCTACACCTTC
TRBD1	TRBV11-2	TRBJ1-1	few	CASSLYRGTEAFF	TGTGCCAGCAGCCTATACAGGGGCACTGAAGCTTTCTTT
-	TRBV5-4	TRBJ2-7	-	CASSLDRRSYEQYF	TGTGCCAGCAGCTTGGACAGAAGGTCCTACGAGCAGTACTTC
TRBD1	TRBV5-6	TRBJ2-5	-	CASSFGTGPEEQYF	TGTGCCAGCAGCTTTGGGACAGGGCCCGAGGAGCAGTACTTC
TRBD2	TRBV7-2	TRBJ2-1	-	CASSSQREGSQFF	TGTGCCAGCAGCTCACAGCGGGAGGGCTCACAGTTCTTC
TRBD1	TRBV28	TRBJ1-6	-	CASSPGGSYNSPLHF	TGTGCCAGCAGTCCAGGGGGCTCCTATAATTCACCCCTCCACTTT
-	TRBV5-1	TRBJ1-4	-	CASSEGTTSTNEKLFF	TGCGCCAGCAGCGAAGGGACAACTTCAACTAATGAAAAACTGTTTTTT
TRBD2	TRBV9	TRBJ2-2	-	CASSARGGASTGELFF	TGTGCCAGCAGCGCCCGCGGGGGAGCATCCACCGGGGAGCTGTTTTTT
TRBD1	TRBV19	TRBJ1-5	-	CASSPGTGVQPQHF	TGTGCCAGTAGTCCCGGGACAGGGGTTCAGCCCCAGCATTTT
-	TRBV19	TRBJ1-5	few	CASSFTSQPQHF	TGTGCCAGTAGTTTCACATCTCAGCCCCAGCATTTT
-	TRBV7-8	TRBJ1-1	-	CASSLALGNTEAFF	TGTGCCAGCAGCTTAGCCCTAGGGAACACTGAAGCTTTCTTT
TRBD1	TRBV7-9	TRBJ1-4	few	CASSRTGAWEKLFF	TGTGCCAGCAGCCGGACAGGGGCGTGGGAAAAACTGTTTTTT
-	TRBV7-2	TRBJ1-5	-	CASSRRDNQPQHF	TGTGCCAGCAGCCGCAGGGACAATCAGCCCCAGCATTTT
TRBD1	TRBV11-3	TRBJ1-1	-	CASSPGQGNTEAFF	TGTGCCAGCAGCCCAGGACAGGGTAACACTGAAGCTTTCTTT
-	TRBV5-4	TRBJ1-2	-	CASSLGGSDYGYTF	TGTGCCAGCAGCTTGGGGGGCAGCGACTATGGCTACACCTTC